This T cell receptor beta chain was sequenced in a study of T-cell reconstitution after alpha-beta-depleted transplantation in children. The V and J ends lost 3 bases and 5 bases, in that order; junction bases with no gene match: 7. From germline, CDR1 is SGHAT and CDR2 FQNNGV. The CDR3 length is 15 residues. Preparing the TCRbeta library involved the use of unique molecular identifiers. Each CDR3 protein gets one entry after TCRdb re-called the PCR reads with MiXCR. Among around 530,000 distinct CDR3 sequences listed, over 25% were seen once. This sequence joins TRBV11-2 and TRBJ2-5, with 9 bases fitting TRBD2. The sample consisted of PBMCs from the stem cell graft donor, taken from the stem cell graft. This sequence originates from a human donor who donated a stem cell graft to a child with aplastic anemia. The CDR3 DNA follows: TGTGCCAGCAGCTTGGGTAGCGGGAGATCGGAGACCCAGTACTTC. Amino acid sequence: CASSLGSGRSETQYF.